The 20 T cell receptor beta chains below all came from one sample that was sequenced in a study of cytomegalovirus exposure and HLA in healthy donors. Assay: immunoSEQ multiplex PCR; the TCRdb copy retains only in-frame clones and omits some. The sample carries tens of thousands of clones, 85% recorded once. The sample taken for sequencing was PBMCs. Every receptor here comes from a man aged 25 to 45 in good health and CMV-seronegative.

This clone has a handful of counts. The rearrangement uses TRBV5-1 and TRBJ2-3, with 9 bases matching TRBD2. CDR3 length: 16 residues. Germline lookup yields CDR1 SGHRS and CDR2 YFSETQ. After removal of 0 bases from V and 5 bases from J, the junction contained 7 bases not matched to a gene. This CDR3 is CASSLELAGAGDTQYF. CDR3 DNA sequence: TGCGCCAGCAGCTTGGAGTTAGCGGGGGCGGGAGATACGCAGTATTTT. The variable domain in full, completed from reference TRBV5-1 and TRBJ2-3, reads KAGVTQTPRYLIKTRGQQVTLSCSPISGHRSVSWYQQTPGQGLQFLFEYFSETQRNKGNFPGRFSGRQFSNSRSEMNVSTLELGDSALYLCASSLELAGAGDTQYFGPGTRLTVL.

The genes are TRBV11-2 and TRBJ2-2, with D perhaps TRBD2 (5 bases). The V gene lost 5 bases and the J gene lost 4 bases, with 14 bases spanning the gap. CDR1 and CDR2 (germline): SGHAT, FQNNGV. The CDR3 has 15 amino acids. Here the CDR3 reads CASSRLERGTGELFF. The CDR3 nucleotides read TGTGCCAGCAGCCGATTAGAACGGGGCACCGGGGAGCTGTTTTTT.

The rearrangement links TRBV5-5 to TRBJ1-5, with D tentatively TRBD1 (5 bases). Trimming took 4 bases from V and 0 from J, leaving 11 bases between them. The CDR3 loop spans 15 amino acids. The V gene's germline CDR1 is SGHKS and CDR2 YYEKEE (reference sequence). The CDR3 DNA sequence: TGTGCCAGCAGCCGTACAGGCCTTAGCAATCAGCCCCAGCATTTT. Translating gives CASSRTGLSNQPQHF.

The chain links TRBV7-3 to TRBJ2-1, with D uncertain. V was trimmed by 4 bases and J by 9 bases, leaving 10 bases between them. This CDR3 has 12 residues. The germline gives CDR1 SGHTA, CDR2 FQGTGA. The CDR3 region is CASSSGPGEQFF. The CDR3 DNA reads TGTGCCAGCAGCTCCGGTCCCGGTGAGCAGTTCTTC. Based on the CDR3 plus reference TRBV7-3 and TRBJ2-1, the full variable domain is GAGVSQTPSNKVTEKGKYVELRCDPISGHTALYWYRQSLGQGPEFLIYFQGTGAADDSGLPNDRFFAVRPEGSVSTLKIQRTERGDSAVYLCASSSGPGEQFFGPGTRLTVL.

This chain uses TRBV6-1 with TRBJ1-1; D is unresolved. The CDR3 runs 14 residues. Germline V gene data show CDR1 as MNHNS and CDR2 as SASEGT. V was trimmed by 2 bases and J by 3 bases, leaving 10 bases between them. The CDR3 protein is CASSERLADTEAFF. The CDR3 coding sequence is TGTGCCAGCAGTGAACGGTTGGCGGACACTGAAGCTTTCTTT.

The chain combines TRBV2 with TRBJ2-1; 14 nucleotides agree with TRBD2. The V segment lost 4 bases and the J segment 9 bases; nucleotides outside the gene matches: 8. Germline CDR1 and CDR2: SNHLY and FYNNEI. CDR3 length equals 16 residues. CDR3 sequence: CASSGMTSGGAGEQFF. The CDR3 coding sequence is TGTGCCAGCAGTGGAATGACTAGCGGGGGGGCGGGTGAGCAGTTCTTC.

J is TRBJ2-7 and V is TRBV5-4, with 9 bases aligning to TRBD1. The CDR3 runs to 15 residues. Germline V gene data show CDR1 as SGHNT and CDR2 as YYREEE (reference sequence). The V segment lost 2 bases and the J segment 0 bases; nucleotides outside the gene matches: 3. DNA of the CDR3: TGTGCCAGCAGCTTAGGGACAGGGTTCTCCTACGAGCAGTACTTC. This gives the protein CASSLGTGFSYEQYF.

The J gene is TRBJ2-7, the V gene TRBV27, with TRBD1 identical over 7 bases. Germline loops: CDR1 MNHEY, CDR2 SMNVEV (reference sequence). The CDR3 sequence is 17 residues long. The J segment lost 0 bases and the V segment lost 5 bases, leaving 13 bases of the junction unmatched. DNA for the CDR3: TGTGCCAGCAGTCCCCATCCCCAGGGGGTGAGCTCCTACGAGCAGTACGTC. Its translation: CASSPHPQGVSSYEQYV.

The CDR3 DNA sequence: TGTGCCAGTAGTATTCTAGATCAGCCCCAGCATTTT. Its protein is CASSILDQPQHF. This chain links TRBV19 with TRBJ1-5, with no clear D. Germline V gene lookup returns CDR1 LNHDA and CDR2 SQIVND (reference sequence). Trimming cost V 3 bases and J 5 bases, with 5 bases left between them. The CDR3 extends over 12 amino acids.

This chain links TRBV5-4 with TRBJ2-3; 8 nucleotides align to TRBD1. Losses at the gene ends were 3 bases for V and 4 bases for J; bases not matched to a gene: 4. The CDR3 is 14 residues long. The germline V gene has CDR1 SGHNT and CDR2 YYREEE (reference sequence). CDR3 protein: CASSSGQGADTQYF. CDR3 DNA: TGTGCCAGCAGCTCCGGACAGGGTGCAGATACGCAGTATTTT.

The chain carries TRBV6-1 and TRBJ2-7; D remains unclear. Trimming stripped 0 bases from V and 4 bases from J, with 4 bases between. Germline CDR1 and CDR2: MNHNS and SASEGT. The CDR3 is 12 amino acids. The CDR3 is CASSEAYYEQYF. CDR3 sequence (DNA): TGTGCCAGCAGTGAAGCGTATTACGAGCAGTACTTC.

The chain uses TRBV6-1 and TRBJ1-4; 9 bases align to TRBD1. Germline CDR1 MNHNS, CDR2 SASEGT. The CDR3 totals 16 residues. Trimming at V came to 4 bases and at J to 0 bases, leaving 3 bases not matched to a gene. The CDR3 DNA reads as TGTGCCAGCAGTGGGACAGGGGATGCAACTAATGAAAAACTGTTTTTT. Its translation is CASSGTGDATNEKLFF.

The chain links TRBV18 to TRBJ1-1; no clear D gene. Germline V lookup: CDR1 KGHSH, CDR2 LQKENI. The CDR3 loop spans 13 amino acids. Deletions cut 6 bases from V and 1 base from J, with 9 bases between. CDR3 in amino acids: CASSADGNTEAFF. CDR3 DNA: TGTGCCAGCTCCGCAGATGGGAACACTGAAGCTTTCTTT.

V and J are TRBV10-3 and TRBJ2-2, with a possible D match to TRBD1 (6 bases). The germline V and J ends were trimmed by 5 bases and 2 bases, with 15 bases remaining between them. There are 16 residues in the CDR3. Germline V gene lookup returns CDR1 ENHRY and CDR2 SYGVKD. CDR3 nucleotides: TGTGCCATCAGTAAATCGGGACAAATCAACACCGGGGAGCTGTTTTTT. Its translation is CAISKSGQINTGELFF.

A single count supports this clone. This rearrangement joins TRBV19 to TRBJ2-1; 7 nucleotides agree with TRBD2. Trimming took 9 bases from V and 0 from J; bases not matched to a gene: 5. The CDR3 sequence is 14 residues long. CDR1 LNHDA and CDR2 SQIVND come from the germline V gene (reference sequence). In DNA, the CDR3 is TGTGCCAGCTCGAGCGGGACCTCCTACAATGAGCAGTTCTTC. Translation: CASSSGTSYNEQFF.

As DNA, the CDR3 is TGCGCCAGCAGCTTAGGGGACGGCGGGGGTGGTGAGCAGTTCTTC. As protein: CASSLGDGGGGEQFF. V usage is TRBV5-1 and J usage is TRBJ2-1; 7 bases agree with TRBD2. Trimming at V came to 2 bases and at J to 9 bases, leaving 11 bases not matched to a gene. Germline CDR1 and CDR2: SGHRS and YFSETQ. The CDR3 sequence is 15 residues long.

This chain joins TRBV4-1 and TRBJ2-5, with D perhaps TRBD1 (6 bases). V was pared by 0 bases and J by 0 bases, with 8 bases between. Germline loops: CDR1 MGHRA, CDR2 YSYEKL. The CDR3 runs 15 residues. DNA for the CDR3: TGCGCCAGCAGCCAAGATAGGGGGTACCAAGAGACCCAGTACTTC. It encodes CASSQDRGYQETQYF.

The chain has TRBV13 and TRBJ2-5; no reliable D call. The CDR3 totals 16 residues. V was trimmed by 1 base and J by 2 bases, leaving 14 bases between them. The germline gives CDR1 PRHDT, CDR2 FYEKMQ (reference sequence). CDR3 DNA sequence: TGTGCCAGCAGCTTAGCCCACCAACTACATCAAGAGACCCAGTACTTC. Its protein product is CASSLAHQLHQETQYF.

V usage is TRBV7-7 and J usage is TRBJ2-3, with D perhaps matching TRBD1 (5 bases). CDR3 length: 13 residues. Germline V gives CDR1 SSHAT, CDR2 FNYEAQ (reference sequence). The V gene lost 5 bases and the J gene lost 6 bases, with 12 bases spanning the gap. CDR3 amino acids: CASSPIRADTQYF. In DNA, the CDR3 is TGTGCCAGCAGCCCGATCAGGGCTGATACGCAGTATTTT.

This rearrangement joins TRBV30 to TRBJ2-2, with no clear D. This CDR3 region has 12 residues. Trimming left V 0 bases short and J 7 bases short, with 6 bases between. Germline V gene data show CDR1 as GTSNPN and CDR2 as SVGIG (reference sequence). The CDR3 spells CAWSVPVGELFF. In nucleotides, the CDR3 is TGTGCCTGGAGTGTACCGGTCGGGGAGCTGTTTTTT.